A single sample is the source of the 13 T cell receptor beta chains below, sequenced in a study of T cell changes during pregnancy in multiple sclerosis. Some clones are missing from TCRdb's copy, which holds only in-frame ones; the method was immunoSEQ multiplex PCR. The sample records some 60,000 clones, approximately 93% being singletons. This specimen consisted of peripheral blood, obtained after pregnancy. These receptors were taken from a female donor with multiple sclerosis, enrolled in a pregnancy study.

The V call is TRBV6-5, the J call TRBJ2-2, with TRBD1 matching over 7 bases. Trimming removed 4 bases from V and 0 bases from J; junction bases left unmatched: 5. The CDR3 is 16 amino acids. Germline CDR1 and CDR2: MNHEY and SVGAGI. Here the CDR3 DNA reads TGTGCCAGCAGTTCCATCGGGACAGCGAACACCGGGGAGCTGTTTTTT. Translation: CASSSIGTANTGELFF.

This chain joins TRBV10-3 and TRBJ1-3; D is unclear. V was cut by 3 bases and J by 3 bases, with 3 bases left in between. There are 12 residues in the CDR3. CDR1 is ENHRY, CDR2 SYGVKD, per germline. CDR3 DNA: TGTGCCATCAGTGACGTTGGAAACACCATATATTTT. It translates to CAISDVGNTIYF.

The genes are TRBV27 and TRBJ2-5; D not resolved. V lost 2 bases and J 1 base, leaving 5 bases between the germline ends. In germline, CDR1 is MNHEY, CDR2 SMNVEV (reference sequence). CDR3 size: 13 residues. CDR3 loop: CASSLIFQETQYF. In DNA form, the CDR3 reads TGTGCCAGCAGTTTAATATTCCAAGAGACCCAGTACTTC.

The V call is TRBV12-5, the J call TRBJ2-1; D not certain. V shed 4 bases and J shed 12 bases, with 16 bases lying between them. The CDR3 is 13 residues long. Germline assignment: CDR1 LGHNT and CDR2 FRNRAP. The CDR3 DNA follows: TGTGCTAGTGGTTCGGGTGCCTCAACTCGGCAGTTCTTC. Translated: CASGSGASTRQFF.

The DNA for the CDR3 is TGTGCCAGCAGCCAAGGCCCACTGCAGTTCTTC. Translation: CASSQGPLQFF. The chain has TRBV14 and TRBJ2-1; D is unresolved. In germline, CDR1 is SGHDN, CDR2 FVKESK. V was trimmed by 1 base and J by 12 bases, leaving 7 bases between them. The CDR3 is 11 residues long.

The V gene is TRBV4-3, the J gene TRBJ2-7, with 7 nucleotides matching TRBD1. CDR1 is LGHNA, CDR2 YSLEER, per germline. The CDR3 sequence is 13 residues long. Trimming took 6 bases from V and 1 from J; bases not matched to a gene: 3. CDR3 in DNA: TGCGCCAGCAGTCTGGGACAGTCCTACGAGCAGTACTTC. Residues: CASSLGQSYEQYF.

The V call is TRBV5-5, the J call TRBJ1-2; 8 bases line up with TRBD1. Trimming removed 0 bases from V and 3 bases from J; junction bases left unmatched: 7. CDR3 length: 16 amino acids. Germline-derived CDR1 and CDR2 are SGHKS and YYEKEE (reference sequence). This CDR3 reads CASSLGSGGRDYGYTF. The CDR3 nucleotides are TGTGCCAGCAGCTTGGGGTCAGGGGGCAGAGACTATGGCTACACCTTC.

This sequence joins TRBV9 and TRBJ2-2; D uncertain. V was clipped by 4 bases and J by 7 bases, with 8 bases between them. Germline CDR1 and CDR2: SGDLS and YYNGEE. This CDR3 spans 12 amino acids. CDR3 protein: CASSSNGGELFF. For the CDR3, the DNA is TGTGCCAGCAGCTCGAACGGCGGGGAGCTGTTTTTT.

This chain joins TRBV28 and TRBJ2-2, with TRBD2 as a possible D gene (6 bases). Germline values: CDR1 MDHEN, CDR2 SYDVKM. The CDR3 extends over 13 amino acids. V lost 7 bases and J lost 1, with 7 bases in between. The CDR3 loop reads CASKAGNTGELFF. In nucleotides, the CDR3 is TGTGCCAGCAAAGCGGGGAACACCGGGGAGCTGTTTTTT. The full variable domain, completed using reference TRBV28 and TRBJ2-2, is DVKVTQSSRYLVKRTGEKVFLECVQDMDHENMFWYRQDPGLGLRLIYFSYDVKMKEKGDIPEGYSVSREKKERFSLILESASTNQTSMYLCASKAGNTGELFFGEGSRLTVL.

The rearrangement links TRBV28 to TRBJ1-1; D gene uncertain. From germline, CDR1 is MDHEN and CDR2 SYDVKM. V lost 6 bases and J lost 5, with 16 bases in between. The CDR3 extends over 14 amino acids. In DNA, the CDR3 is TGTGCCAGCAGCGCCGGGCGGGGAGGGACTGAAGCTTTCTTT. Translation: CASSAGRGGTEAFF.

The chain couples TRBV11-3 to TRBJ1-2; D is unclear. V was cut by 4 bases and J by 8 bases, with 14 bases left in between. The CDR3 runs 13 residues. Germline CDR1 reads SGHNT; CDR2 reads YENEEA. This CDR3 reads CASSSETHRGYTF. In DNA, the CDR3 is TGTGCCAGCAGCTCAGAGACTCATAGGGGCTACACCTTC.

The gene calls are TRBV28 and TRBJ1-4; TRBD1 agrees at 9 bases. CDR3 length: 15 residues. V was pared by 8 bases and J by 6 bases, with 10 bases of the junction left unmatched. The germline gives CDR1 MDHEN, CDR2 SYDVKM. The CDR3 DNA is TGTGCCAGCGGGGGGGGGACAGGGAGGGATGAAAAACTGTTTTTT. It encodes CASGGGTGRDEKLFF.

V is TRBV2 and J is TRBJ1-5; D remains unclear. Trimming left V 3 bases short and J 11 bases short, with 14 bases between. The CDR3 has 13 residues. CDR1 SNHLY and CDR2 FYNNEI come from the germline V gene. DNA of the CDR3: TGTGCCAGCAGTGAGGTCGGCGGCCCAGCCCAGCATTTT. This gives the protein CASSEVGGPAQHF.